This TCR beta chain was identified during a study of control samples from healthy donors and cancer patients. Clones were read by immunoSEQ multiplex PCR, and TCRdb kept only the in-frame ones, dropping some. The sample holds 100,000 to 150,000 clones, roughly 91% seen once. The CDR3 spans 15 residues. The V gene's germline CDR1 is LNHNV and CDR2 YYDKDF (reference sequence). J gave up 4 bases and V 6 bases, and 3 bases lay outside the gene matches. This rearrangement joins TRBV15 to TRBJ2-2; TRBD1 matches at 12 bases. This sequence was found in a man in his forties or fifties with head and neck cancer. Sequenced: PBMCs. Here the CDR3 DNA reads TGTGCCACCAGTAGGGACAGGGGGCGCACCGGGGAGCTGTTTTTT. Translated: CATSRDRGRTGELFF.